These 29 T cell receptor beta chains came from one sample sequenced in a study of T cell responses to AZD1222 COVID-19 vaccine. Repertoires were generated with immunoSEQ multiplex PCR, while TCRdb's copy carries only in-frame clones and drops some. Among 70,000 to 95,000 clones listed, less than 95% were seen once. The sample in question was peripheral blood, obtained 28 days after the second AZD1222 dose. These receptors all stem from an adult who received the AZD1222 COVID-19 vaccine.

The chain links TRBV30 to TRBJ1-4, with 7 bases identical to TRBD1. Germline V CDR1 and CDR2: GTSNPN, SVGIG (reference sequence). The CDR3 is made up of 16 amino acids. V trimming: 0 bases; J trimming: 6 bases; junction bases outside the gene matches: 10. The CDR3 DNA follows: TGTGCCTGGAGTGTACGGGAGGGGGCAGGATATGAAAAACTGTTTTTT. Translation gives CAWSVREGAGYEKLFF.

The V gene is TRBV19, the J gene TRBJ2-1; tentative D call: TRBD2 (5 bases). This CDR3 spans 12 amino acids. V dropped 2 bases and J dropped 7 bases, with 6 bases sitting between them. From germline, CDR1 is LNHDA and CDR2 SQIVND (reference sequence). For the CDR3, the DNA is TGTGCCAGTAGTATACGCGGGAATGAGCAGTTCTTC. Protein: CASSIRGNEQFF. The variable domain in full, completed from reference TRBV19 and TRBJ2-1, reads DGGITQSPKYLFRKEGQNVTLSCEQNLNHDAMYWYRQDPGQGLRLIYYSQIVNDFQKGDIAEGYSVSREKKESFPLTVTSAQKNPTAFYLCASSIRGNEQFFGPGTRLTVL.

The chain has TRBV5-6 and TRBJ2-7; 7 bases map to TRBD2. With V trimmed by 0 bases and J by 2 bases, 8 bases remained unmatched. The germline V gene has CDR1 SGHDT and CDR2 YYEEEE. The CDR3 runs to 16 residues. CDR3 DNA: TGTGCCAGCAGCTTGGGTCCTAGCGGCAATCCCTACGAGCAGTACTTC. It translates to CASSLGPSGNPYEQYF.

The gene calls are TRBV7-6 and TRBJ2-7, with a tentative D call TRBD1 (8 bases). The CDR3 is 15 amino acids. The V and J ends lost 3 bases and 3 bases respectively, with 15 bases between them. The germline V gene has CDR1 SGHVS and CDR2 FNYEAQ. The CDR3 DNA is TGTGCCAGCAGCTTCTTACAGGGGGGGGACTACGAGCAGTACTTC. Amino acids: CASSFLQGGDYEQYF.

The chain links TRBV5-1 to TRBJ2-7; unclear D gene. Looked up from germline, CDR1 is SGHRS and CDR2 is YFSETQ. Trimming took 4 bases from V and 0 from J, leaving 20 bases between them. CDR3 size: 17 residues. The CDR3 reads CASSDPSRGRSSYEQYF. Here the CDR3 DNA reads TGCGCCAGCAGCGACCCCTCTCGCGGCAGGAGCTCCTACGAGCAGTACTTC.

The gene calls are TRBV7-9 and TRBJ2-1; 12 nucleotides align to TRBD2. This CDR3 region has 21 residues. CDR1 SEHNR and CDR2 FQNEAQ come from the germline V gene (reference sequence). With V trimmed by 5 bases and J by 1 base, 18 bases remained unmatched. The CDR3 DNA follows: TGTGCCAGCAGCATCGGACAGGGAAGACTAGCGGGAGTAGGGTCCTACAATGAGCAGTTCTTC. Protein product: CASSIGQGRLAGVGSYNEQFF.

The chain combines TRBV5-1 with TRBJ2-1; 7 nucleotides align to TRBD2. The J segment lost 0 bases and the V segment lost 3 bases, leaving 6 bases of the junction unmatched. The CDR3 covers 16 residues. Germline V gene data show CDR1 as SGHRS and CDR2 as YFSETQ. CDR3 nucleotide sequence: TGCGCCAGCAGCTCCGGGGGGAGCCCCTCCTACAATGAGCAGTTCTTC. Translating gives CASSSGGSPSYNEQFF.

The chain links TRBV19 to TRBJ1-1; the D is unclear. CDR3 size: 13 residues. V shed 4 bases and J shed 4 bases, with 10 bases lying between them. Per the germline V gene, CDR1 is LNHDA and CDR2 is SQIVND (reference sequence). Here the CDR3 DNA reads TGTGCCAGTAGTACGAAAGGGTTCACTGAAGCTTTCTTT. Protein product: CASSTKGFTEAFF.

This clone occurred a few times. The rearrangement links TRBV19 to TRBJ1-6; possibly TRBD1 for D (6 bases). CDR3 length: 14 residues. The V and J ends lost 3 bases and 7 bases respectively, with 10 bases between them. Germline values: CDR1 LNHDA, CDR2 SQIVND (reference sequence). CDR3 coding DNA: TGTGCCAGTAGTATGGACAGCGTAAATTCACCCCTCCACTTT. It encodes CASSMDSVNSPLHF.

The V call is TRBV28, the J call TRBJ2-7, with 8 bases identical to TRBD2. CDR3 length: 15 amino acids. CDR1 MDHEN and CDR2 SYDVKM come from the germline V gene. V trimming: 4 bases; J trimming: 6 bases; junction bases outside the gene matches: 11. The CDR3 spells CASSSTESGRGEQYF. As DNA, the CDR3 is TGTGCCAGCAGTTCGACGGAAAGCGGGAGAGGCGAGCAGTACTTC.

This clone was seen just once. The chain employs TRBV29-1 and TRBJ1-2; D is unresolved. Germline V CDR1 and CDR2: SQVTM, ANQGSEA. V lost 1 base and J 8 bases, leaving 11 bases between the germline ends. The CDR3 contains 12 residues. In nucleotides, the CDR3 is TGCAGCGTTGAAGTCCTTCCAGCAGGCTACACCTTC. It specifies CSVEVLPAGYTF.

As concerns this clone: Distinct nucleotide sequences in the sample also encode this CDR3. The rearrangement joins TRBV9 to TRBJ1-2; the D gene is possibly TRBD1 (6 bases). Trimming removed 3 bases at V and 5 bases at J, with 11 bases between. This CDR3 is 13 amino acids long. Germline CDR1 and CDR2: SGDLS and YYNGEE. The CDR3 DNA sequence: TGTGCCAGCAGCGCCCAGGGGAATTATGGCTACACCTTC. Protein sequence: CASSAQGNYGYTF.

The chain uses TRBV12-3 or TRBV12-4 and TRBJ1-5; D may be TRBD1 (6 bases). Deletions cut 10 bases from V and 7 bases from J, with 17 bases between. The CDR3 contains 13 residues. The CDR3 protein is CAIKGGAGQPQHF. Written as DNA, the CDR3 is TGTGCCATCAAGGGGGGGGCAGGGCAGCCCCAGCATTTT.

CDR3 sequence reads: CASSPRGGKYEQYF. CDR3 nucleotide sequence: TGTGCCAGCAGCCCCCGCGGGGGCAAGTACGAGCAGTACTTC. This sequence joins TRBV11-2 and TRBJ2-7, with D perhaps TRBD2 (7 bases). CDR1 is SGHAT, CDR2 FQNNGV, per germline. V was cut by 5 bases and J by 4 bases, with 15 bases left in between. The CDR3 sequence is 14 residues long.

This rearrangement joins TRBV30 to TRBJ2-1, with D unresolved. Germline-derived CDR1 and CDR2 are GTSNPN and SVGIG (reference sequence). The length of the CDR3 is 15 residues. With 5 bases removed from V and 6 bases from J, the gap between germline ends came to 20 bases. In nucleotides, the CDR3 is TGTGCCTGGGCCGATCTGGGGTCGCCCGGCAATGAGCAGTTCTTC. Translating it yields CAWADLGSPGNEQFF.

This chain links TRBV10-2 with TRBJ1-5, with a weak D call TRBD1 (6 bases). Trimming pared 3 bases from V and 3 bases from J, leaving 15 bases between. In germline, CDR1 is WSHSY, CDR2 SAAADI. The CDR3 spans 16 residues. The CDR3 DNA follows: TGCGCCAGCAGTGATCTCCGGGGGCAACTCAATCAGCCCCAGCATTTT. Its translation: CASSDLRGQLNQPQHF.

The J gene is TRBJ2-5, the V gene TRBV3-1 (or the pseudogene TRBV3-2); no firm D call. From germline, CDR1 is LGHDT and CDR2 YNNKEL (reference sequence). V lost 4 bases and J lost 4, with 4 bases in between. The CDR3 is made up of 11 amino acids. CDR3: CASSLGETQYF. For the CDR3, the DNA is TGTGCCAGCAGCCTGGGAGAGACCCAGTACTTC.

The CDR3 DNA is TGTGCCAGCAGCCCCGGGACAGGGGTCTACGAGCAGTACTTC. Encoded protein: CASSPGTGVYEQYF. This chain links TRBV27 with TRBJ2-7, with 10 bases that match TRBD1. Germline V gene data show CDR1 as MNHEY and CDR2 as SMNVEV (reference sequence). The length of the CDR3 is 14 residues. The trim removed 6 bases at V and 3 bases at J, leaving 5 bases unmatched.

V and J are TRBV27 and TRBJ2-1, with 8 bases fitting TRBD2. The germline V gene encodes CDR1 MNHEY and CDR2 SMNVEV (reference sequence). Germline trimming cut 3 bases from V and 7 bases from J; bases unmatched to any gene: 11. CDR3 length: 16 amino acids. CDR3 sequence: CASSFSKREYRNEQFF. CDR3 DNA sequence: TGTGCCAGCAGTTTCTCTAAGCGGGAGTATCGGAATGAGCAGTTCTTC.

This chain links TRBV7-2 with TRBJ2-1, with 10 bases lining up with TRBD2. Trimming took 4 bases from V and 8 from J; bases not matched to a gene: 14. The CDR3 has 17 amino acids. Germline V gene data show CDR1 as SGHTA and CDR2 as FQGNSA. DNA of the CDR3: TGTGCCAGCAGCTCCCAAATCCTAGCGGGAGCTGGTGATGAGCAGTTCTTC. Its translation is CASSSQILAGAGDEQFF.

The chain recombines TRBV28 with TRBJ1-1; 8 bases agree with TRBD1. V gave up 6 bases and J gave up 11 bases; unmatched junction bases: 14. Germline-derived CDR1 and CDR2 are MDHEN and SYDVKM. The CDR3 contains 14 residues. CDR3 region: CASSLPGTGRSAFF. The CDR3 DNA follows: TGTGCCAGCAGCCTACCCGGGACAGGAAGATCGGCTTTCTTT.

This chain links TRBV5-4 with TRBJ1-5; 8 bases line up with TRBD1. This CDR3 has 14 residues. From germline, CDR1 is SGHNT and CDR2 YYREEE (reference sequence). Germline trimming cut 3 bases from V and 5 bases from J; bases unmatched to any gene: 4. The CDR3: CASSSDREDQPQHF. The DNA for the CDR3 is TGTGCCAGCAGCTCGGACAGGGAGGATCAGCCCCAGCATTTT.

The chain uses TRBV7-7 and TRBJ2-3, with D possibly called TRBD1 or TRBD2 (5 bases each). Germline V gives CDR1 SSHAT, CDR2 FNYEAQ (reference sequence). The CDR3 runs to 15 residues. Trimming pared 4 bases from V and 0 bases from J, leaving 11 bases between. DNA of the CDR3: TGTGCCAGCAGCTCGGGTGGGGGTAGCACAGATACGCAGTATTTT. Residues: CASSSGGGSTDTQYF.

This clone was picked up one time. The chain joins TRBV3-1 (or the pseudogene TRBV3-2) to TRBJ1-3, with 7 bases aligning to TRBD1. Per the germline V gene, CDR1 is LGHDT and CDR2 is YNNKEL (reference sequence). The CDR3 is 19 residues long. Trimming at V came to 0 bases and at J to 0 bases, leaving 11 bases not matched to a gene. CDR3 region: CASSQDRDSSVDSGNTIYF. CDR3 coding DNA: TGTGCCAGCAGCCAAGACCGGGACAGTTCGGTGGACTCTGGAAACACCATATATTTT.

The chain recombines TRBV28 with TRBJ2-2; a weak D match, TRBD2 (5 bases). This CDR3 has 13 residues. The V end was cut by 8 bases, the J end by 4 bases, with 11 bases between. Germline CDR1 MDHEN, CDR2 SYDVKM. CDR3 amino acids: CASSWAGTGELFF. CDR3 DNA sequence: TGTGCCAGCTCCTGGGCGGGCACCGGGGAGCTGTTTTTT.

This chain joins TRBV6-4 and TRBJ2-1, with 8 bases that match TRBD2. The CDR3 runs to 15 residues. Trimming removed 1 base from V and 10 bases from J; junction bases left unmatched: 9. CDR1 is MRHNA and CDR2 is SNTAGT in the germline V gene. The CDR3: CASSDLGLAGDEQFF. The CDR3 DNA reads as TGTGCCAGCAGTGACTTAGGACTAGCTGGTGACGAGCAGTTCTTC.

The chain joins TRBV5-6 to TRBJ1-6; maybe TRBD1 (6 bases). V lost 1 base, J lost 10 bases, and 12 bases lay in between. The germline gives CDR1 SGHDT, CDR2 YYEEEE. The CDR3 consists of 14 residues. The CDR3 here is CASSLTGPESPLHF. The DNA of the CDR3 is TGTGCCAGCAGCTTGACAGGGCCGGAATCACCCCTCCACTTT.

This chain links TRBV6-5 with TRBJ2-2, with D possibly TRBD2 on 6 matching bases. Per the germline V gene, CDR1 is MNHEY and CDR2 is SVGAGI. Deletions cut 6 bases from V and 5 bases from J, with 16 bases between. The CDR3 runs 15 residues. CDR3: CASSAIAATTGELFF. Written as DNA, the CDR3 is TGTGCCAGCAGCGCTATAGCGGCGACTACCGGGGAGCTGTTTTTT.

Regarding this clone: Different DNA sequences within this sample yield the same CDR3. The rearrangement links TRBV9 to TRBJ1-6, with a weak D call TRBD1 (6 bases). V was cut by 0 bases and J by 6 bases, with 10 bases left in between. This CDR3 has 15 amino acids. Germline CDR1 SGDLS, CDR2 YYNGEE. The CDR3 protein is CASSVEGGLNSPLHF. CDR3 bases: TGTGCCAGCAGCGTAGAGGGGGGGCTTAATTCACCCCTCCACTTT.